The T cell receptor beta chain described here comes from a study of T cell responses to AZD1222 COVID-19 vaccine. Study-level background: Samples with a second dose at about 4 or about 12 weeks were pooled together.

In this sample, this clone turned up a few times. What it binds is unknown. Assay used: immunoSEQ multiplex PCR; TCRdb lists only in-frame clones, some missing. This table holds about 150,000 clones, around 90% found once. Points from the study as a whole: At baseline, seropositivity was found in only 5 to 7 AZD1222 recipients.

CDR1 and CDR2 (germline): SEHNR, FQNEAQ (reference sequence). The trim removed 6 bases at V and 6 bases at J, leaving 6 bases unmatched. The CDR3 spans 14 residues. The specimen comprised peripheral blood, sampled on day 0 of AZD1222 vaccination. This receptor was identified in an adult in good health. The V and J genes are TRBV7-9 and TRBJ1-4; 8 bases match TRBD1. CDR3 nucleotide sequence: TGTGCCAGCAGGACAGGGGAGTCTTATGAAAAACTGTTTTTT. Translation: CASRTGESYEKLFF.